Below are 9 T cell receptor beta chains sequenced from a single sample in a study of blood T cell repertoires in COVID-19. The table came from immunoSEQ multiplex PCR; TCRdb's copy has only in-frame clones and leaves some out. In the table there are approximately 240,000 clones, about 90% of which are singletons. The sample taken for sequencing was PBMCs or T cells enriched from blood (not recorded which). These receptors were obtained from a woman aged 25 to 39 with acute COVID-19.

This clone was observed a single time. The chain employs TRBV6-5 and TRBJ2-7; D gene ambiguous. This CDR3 is 13 amino acids long. Trimming took 7 bases from V and 5 from J, leaving 15 bases between them. Germline CDR1 reads MNHEY; CDR2 reads SVGAGI. The CDR3, as DNA: TGTGCCAGCACCACCCCCGAAGCGAACGAGCAGTACTTC. Amino acids: CASTTPEANEQYF.

The J gene is TRBJ2-5, the V gene TRBV10-2; weak D call: TRBD1 (5 bases). Deletions cut 2 bases from V and 2 bases from J, with 9 bases between. There are 14 residues in the CDR3. Germline CDR1 WSHSY, CDR2 SAAADI. CDR3 nucleotide sequence: TGCGCCAGCAGTGAGCTCGACAGTCAAGAGACCCAGTACTTC. This translates into CASSELDSQETQYF.

The chain links TRBV5-6 to TRBJ1-6, with D tentatively TRBD1 (6 bases). Trimming shortened V by 0 bases and J by 3 bases, and 10 bases separated the two germline ends. Looked up from germline, CDR1 is SGHDT and CDR2 is YYEEEE. The CDR3 is made up of 16 amino acids. The CDR3 spells CASSLVRTVYNSPLHF. The CDR3 DNA sequence: TGTGCCAGCAGCTTGGTGCGGACAGTCTATAATTCACCCCTCCACTTT.

The rearrangement uses TRBV5-1 and TRBJ1-6; 7 bases align to TRBD1. Looked up from germline, CDR1 is SGHRS and CDR2 is YFSETQ. The CDR3 extends over 17 amino acids. The V and J ends lost 4 bases and 5 bases, in that order; junction bases with no gene match: 12. CDR3 coding DNA: TGCGCCAGCAGCCCCGGCCCGACAGGGATCCATAATTCACCCCTCCACTTT. It translates to CASSPGPTGIHNSPLHF.

The chain couples TRBV6-5 to TRBJ1-6; D might be TRBD1 (6 bases). Germline CDR1 and CDR2: MNHEY and SVGAGI. Deletions cut 7 bases from V and 9 bases from J, with 10 bases between. The CDR3 is 12 residues long. CDR3 nucleotide sequence: TGTGCCAGCAAGGGGGTTGGTTCACCCCTCCACTTT. Translation gives CASKGVGSPLHF.

A single count supports this clone. The V gene is TRBV12-3 or TRBV12-4, the J gene TRBJ2-3; D possibly corresponds to TRBD2 (6 bases). The V end was cut by 9 bases, the J end by 1 base, with 11 bases between. The CDR3 is 13 amino acids. CDR3 residues: CASRASGTDTQYF. CDR3 DNA sequence: TGTGCCAGTAGGGCTAGCGGCACAGATACGCAGTATTTT.

The chain couples TRBV4-3 to TRBJ2-1; D perhaps matches TRBD2 (6 bases). The CDR3 has 19 amino acids. V was trimmed by 0 bases and J by 2 bases, leaving 20 bases between them. CDR1 is LGHNA and CDR2 is YSLEER in the germline V gene. The CDR3, as DNA: TGCGCCAGCAGCCAAGATCGCAAGTTGCGGGGAATCGCCTACAATGAGCAGTTCTTC. Translation: CASSQDRKLRGIAYNEQFF.

The chain combines TRBV27 with TRBJ2-7; D unclear. Trimming took 5 bases from V and 2 from J, leaving 10 bases between them. The CDR3 length is 13 residues. The germline V gene encodes CDR1 MNHEY and CDR2 SMNVEV (reference sequence). CDR3 amino acids: CASSTRQTYEQYF. DNA of the CDR3: TGTGCCAGCAGTACGAGGCAGACCTACGAGCAGTACTTC.

The V and J genes are TRBV19 and TRBJ2-2; no definite D call. Looked up from germline, CDR1 is LNHDA and CDR2 is SQIVND (reference sequence). The CDR3 contains 15 residues. Trimming stripped 3 bases from V and 0 bases from J, with 8 bases between. The CDR3 loop reads CASSIRTANTGELFF. The CDR3 nucleotides are TGTGCCAGTAGTATCAGAACCGCGAACACCGGGGAGCTGTTTTTT.